This T cell receptor (beta chain) was obtained from a study of vaccination effects on CD4 cells after COVID-19. The CDR3 sequence is 13 residues long. The V gene lost 5 bases and the J gene lost 5 bases, with 12 bases spanning the gap. Per the germline V gene, CDR1 is SNHLY and CDR2 is FYNNEI. In regard to this clone: Antigen specificity is unknown.

Only in-frame clones appear in the TCRdb table, and some are missing; sequencing was by immunoSEQ multiplex PCR. This sample has about 66,000 clones, with 76% found just once. In the ViraFEST assay, antigen-specific CD4+ clonotypes were identified by expansion after peptide-pool stimulation. Investigators separated out CD4+ T cells once more than nine days of culture had passed. Participants got two doses of BNT162b2 or mRNA-1273 vaccine. This receptor was identified in a human donor who received a COVID-19 vaccine. V gene TRBV2 combines with J gene TRBJ2-5; D ambiguous. The material was CD4+ T cells from PBMCs cultured with HCoV-OC43 spike peptides, obtained after COVID-19 vaccination. Subset described: HCoV-OC43 spike overlapping peptide pool stimulation. Here the CDR3 reads CASSFGWSETQYF. CDR3 coding DNA: TGTGCCAGCAGTTTTGGTTGGAGCGAGACCCAGTACTTC. The variable domain in full, completed from reference TRBV2 and TRBJ2-5, reads EPEVTQTPSHQVTQMGQEVILRCVPISNHLYFYWYRQILGQKVEFLVSFYNNEISEKSEIFDDQFSVERPDGSNFTLKIRSTKLEDSAMYFCASSFGWSETQYFGPGTRLLVL.